This T cell receptor (beta chain) is from a study of T-cell reconstitution after alpha-beta-depleted transplantation in children. Unique molecular identifiers featured in how the TCRbeta library was prepared. A single record per CDR3 protein comes from TCRdb applying MiXCR to the PCR reads. The table lists 330,000 or so distinct CDR3 sequences, 10% of them singletons. This clonotype was seen repeatedly, ten times or more. Its antigen remains unidentified. V dropped 0 bases and J dropped 4 bases, with 10 bases sitting between them. The germline V gene encodes CDR1 SNHLY and CDR2 FYNNEI. This CDR3 contains 14 residues. Study results and limitations: Surviving recipient T cells and thymic progenitors underlay high day-60 TCRbeta diversity in some patients. Approximately two months post-transplant, alpha-beta T cells reportedly originated from several hundred expanded graft clones.

The TCR sequence derives from a boy in the first two years of life with acute myeloid leukemia, due to receive a stem cell transplant. The rearrangement uses TRBV2 and TRBJ2-7; the D is unclear. This sample comprised PBMCs, obtained before TCRalphabeta/CD19-depleted stem cell transplant. The CDR3 spells CASSEAQLRYEQYF. Written as DNA, the CDR3 is TGTGCCAGCAGTGAAGCGCAACTTCGTTACGAGCAGTACTTC.